Here is one TCR beta chain with its context. Using immunoSEQ multiplex PCR, the repertoire was profiled, and TCRdb retains in-frame clones only, with some absent. This table has roughly 15,000 clones, 90% appearing once. The data were obtained in a study of T cells in localized non-small cell lung cancer. CDR3 length: 14 residues. Trimming pared 4 bases from V and 6 bases from J, leaving 17 bases between. Germline lookup yields CDR1 SGDLS and CDR2 YYNGEE. The specimen comprised peripheral blood mononuclear cells, sampled before any cancer treatment. The chain uses TRBV9 and TRBJ2-7, with D possibly TRBD2 on 5 matching bases. The source of this sequence is a woman aged 40 to 75 with stage III lung adenocarcinoma. The CDR3 DNA reads TGTGCCAGCAGCAGCGGACGGGGAGCTGGCGAGCAGTACTTC. This translates into CASSSGRGAGEQYF. The whole variable domain, filled in from reference TRBV9 and TRBJ2-7, reads DSGVTQTPKHLITATGQRVTLRCSPRSGDLSVYWYQQSLDQGLQFLIQYYNGEERAKGNILERFSAQQFPDLHSELNLSSLELGDSALYFCASSSGRGAGEQYFGPGTRLTVT.